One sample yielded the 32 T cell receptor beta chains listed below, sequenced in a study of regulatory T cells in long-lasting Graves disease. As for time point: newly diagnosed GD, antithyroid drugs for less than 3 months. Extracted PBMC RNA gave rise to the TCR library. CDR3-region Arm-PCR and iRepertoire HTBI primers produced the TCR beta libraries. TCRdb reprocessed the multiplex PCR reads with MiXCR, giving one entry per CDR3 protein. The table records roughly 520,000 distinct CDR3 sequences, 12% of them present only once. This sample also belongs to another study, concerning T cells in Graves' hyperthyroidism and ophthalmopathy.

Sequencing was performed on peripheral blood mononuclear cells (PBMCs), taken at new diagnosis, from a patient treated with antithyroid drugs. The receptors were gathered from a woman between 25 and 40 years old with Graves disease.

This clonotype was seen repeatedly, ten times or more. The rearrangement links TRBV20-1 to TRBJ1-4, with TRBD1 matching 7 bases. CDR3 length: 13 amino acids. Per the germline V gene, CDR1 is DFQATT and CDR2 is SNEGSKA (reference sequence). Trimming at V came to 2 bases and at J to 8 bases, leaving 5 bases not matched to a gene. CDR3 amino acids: CSARYQGEEKLFF. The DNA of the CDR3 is TGCAGTGCTAGATACCAGGGGGAGGAAAAACTGTTTTTT.

CDR3: CATSAGRWYNEQFF. The CDR3 DNA reads TGTGCCACCTCAGCGGGTCGCTGGTACAATGAGCAGTTCTTC. The rearrangement joins TRBV14 to TRBJ2-1, with D perhaps matching TRBD2 (6 bases). The CDR3 sequence is 14 residues long. With 10 bases removed from V and 4 bases from J, the gap between germline ends came to 17 bases. CDR1 and CDR2 from the germline V gene are SGHDN and FVKESK.

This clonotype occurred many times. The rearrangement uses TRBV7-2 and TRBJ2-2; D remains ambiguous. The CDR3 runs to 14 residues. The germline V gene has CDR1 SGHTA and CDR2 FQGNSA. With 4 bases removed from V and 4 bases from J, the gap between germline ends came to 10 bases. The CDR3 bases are TGTGCCAGCAGCTCACCCCGAGGCACCGGGGAGCTGTTTTTT. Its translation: CASSSPRGTGELFF.

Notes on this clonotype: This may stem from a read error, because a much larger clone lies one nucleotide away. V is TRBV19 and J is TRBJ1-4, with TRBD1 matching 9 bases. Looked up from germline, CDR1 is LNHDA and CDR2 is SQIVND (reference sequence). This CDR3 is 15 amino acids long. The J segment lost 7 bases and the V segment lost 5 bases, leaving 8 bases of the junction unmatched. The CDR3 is CASSVLRDRVEKLFF. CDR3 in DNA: TGTGCCAGTAGTGTCCTCAGGGACAGGGTTGAAAAACTGTTTTTT.

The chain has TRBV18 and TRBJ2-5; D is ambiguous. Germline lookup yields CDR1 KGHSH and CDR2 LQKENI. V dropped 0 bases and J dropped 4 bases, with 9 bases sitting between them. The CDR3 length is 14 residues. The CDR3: CASSPPPVGETQYF. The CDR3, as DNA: TGTGCCAGCTCACCACCGCCGGTGGGAGAGACCCAGTACTTC.

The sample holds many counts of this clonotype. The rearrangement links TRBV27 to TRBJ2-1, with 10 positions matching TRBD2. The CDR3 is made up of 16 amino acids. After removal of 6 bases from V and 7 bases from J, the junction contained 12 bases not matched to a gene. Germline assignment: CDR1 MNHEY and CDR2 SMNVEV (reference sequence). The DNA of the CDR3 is TGTGCCAGCAGCCTGATTGGGAGCGGGAGGGCTAATGAGCAGTTCTTC. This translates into CASSLIGSGRANEQFF.

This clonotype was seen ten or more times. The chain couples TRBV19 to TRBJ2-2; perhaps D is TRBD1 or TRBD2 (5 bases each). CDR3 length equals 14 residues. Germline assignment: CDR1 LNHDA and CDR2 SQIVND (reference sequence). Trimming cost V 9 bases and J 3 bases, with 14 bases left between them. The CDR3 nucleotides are TGTGCCAGCCAGGGCGGGCAGTACACCGGGGAGCTGTTTTTT. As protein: CASQGGQYTGELFF.

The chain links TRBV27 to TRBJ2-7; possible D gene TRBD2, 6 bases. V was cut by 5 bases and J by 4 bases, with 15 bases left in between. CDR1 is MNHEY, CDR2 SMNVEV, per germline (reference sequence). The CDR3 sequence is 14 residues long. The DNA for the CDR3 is TGTGCCAGCAGTATCCGCGGGACCGAATACGAGCAGTACTTC. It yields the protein CASSIRGTEYEQYF.

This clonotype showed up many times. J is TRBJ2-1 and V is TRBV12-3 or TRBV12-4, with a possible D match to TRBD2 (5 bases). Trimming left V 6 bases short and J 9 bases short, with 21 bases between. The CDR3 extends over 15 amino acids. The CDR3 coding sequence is TGTGCCAGCAGCCCTTTCCAGCTAGCTTTGAGTGAGCAGTTCTTC. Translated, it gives CASSPFQLALSEQFF.

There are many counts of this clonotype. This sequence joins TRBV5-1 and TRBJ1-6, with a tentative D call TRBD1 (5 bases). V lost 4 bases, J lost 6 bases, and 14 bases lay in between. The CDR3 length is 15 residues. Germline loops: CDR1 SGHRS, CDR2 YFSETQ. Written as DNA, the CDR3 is TGCGCCAGCAGCCCGCGTATGGGGCCTAATTCACCCCTCCACTTT. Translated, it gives CASSPRMGPNSPLHF.

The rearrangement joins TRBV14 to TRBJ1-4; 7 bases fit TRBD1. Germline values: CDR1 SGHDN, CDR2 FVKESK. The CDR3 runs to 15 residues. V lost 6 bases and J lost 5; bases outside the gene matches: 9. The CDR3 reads CASSPRTGYNEKLFF. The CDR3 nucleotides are TGTGCCAGCAGTCCCCGGACAGGATACAATGAAAAACTGTTTTTT.

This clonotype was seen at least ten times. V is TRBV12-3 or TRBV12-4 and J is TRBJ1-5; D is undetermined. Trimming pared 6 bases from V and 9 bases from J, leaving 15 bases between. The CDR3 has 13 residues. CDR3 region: CASSPTGLGPQHF. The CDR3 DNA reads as TGTGCCAGCAGCCCAACCGGGCTTGGGCCCCAGCATTTT.

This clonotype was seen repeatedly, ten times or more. The CDR3 region is CASRNRGADEKLFF. The CDR3 coding sequence is TGTGCCAGCAGGAATCGGGGGGCTGATGAAAAACTGTTTTTT. The chain recombines TRBV25-1 with TRBJ1-4; maybe TRBD1 (6 bases). The length of the CDR3 is 14 residues. Trimming removed 6 bases from V and 6 bases from J, with 14 bases in between. Germline values: CDR1 MGHDK, CDR2 SYGVNS.

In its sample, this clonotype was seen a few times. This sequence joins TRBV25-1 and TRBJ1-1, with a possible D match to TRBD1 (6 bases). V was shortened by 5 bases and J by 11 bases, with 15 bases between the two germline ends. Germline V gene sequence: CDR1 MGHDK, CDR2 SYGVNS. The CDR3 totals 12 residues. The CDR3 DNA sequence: TGTGCCAGCAGTTCTATGGGGGCGGGCGCTTTCTTT. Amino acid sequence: CASSSMGAGAFF. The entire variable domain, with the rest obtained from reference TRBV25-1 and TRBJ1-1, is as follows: EADIYQTPRYLVIGTGKKITLECSQTMGHDKMYWYQQDPGMELHLIHYSYGVNSTEKGDLSSESTVSRIRTEHFPLTLESARPSHTSQYLCASSSMGAGAFFGQGTRLTVV.

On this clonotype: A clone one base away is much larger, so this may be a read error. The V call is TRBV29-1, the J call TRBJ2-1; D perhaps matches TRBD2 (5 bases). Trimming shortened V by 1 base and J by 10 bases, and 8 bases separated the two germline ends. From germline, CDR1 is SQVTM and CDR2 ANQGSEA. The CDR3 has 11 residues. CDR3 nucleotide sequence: TGCAGCGTTGAAGGGCGGGCGGAGCAGTTCTTC. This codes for CSVEGRAEQFF.

The DNA of the CDR3 is TGTGCCAGCAGCTTAGCTGGGGCCCGTGGCCACGAGCAGTACTTC. Amino acid sequence: CASSLAGARGHEQYF. The chain recombines TRBV7-9 with TRBJ2-7; tentative D call: TRBD1 (5 bases). Trimming pared 0 bases from V and 5 bases from J, leaving 14 bases between. The CDR3 is made up of 15 amino acids. Germline-derived CDR1 and CDR2 are SEHNR and FQNEAQ (reference sequence).

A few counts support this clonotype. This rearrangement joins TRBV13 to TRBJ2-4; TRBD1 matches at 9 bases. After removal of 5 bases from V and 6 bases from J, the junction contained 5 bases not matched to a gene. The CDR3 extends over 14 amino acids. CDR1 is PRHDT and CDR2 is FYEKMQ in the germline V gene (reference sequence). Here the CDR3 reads CASSGTGSGNIQYF. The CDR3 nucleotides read TGTGCCAGCAGCGGGACAGGGTCTGGAAACATTCAGTACTTC.

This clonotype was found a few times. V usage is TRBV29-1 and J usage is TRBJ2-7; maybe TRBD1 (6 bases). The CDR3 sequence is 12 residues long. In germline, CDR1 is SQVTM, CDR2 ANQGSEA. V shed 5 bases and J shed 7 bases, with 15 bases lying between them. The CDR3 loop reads CSVLQGSGEQYF. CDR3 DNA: TGCAGCGTTCTACAGGGTTCGGGGGAGCAGTACTTC.

The CDR3 DNA is TGTGCCAGCAGCTTATCGGGAGGGACAGCGGCGGGAGAGCAGTACTTC. It encodes CASSLSGGTAAGEQYF. The gene calls are TRBV7-3 and TRBJ2-7, with D possibly TRBD2 on 8 matching bases. Trimming cost V 2 bases and J 7 bases, with 21 bases left between them. This CDR3 spans 16 amino acids. The V gene's germline CDR1 is SGHTA and CDR2 FQGTGA.

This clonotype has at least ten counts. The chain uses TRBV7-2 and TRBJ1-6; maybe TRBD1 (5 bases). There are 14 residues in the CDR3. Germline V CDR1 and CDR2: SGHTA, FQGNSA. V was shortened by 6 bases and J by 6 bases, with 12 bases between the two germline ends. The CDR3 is CASRGQGSNSPLHF. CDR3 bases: TGTGCCAGCAGAGGGCAGGGAAGTAATTCACCCCTCCACTTT. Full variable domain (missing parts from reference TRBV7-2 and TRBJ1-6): GAGVSQSPSNKVTEKGKDVELRCDPISGHTALYWYRQSLGQGLEFLIYFQGNSAPDKSGLPSDRFSAERTGGSVSTLTIQRTQQEDSAVYLCASRGQGSNSPLHFGNGTRLTVT.

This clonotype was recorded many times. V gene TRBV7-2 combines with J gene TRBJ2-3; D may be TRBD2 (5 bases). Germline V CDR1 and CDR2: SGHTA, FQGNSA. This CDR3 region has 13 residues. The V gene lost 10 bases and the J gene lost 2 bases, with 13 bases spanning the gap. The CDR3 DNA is TGTGCCATAGCGCGAGACTCCACAGATACGCAGTATTTT. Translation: CAIARDSTDTQYF. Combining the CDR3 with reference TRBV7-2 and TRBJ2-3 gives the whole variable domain GAGVSQSPSNKVTEKGKDVELRCDPISGHTALYWYRQSLGQGLEFLIYFQGNSAPDKSGLPSDRFSAERTGGSVSTLTIQRTQQEDSAVYLCAIARDSTDTQYFGPGTRLTVL.

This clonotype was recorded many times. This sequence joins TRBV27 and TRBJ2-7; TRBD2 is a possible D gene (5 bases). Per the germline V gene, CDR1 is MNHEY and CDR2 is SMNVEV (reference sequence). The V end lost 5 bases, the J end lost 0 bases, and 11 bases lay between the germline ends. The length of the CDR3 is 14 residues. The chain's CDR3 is CASSVAFSSYEQYF. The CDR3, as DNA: TGTGCCAGCAGTGTAGCGTTTAGCTCCTACGAGCAGTACTTC.

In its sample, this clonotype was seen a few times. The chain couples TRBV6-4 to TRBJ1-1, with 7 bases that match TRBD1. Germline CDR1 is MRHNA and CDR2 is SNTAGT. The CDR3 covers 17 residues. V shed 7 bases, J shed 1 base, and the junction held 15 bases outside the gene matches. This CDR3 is CASTQGPTGAGNTEAFF. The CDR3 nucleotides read TGTGCCAGCACCCAAGGGCCAACAGGGGCAGGGAACACTGAAGCTTTCTTT.

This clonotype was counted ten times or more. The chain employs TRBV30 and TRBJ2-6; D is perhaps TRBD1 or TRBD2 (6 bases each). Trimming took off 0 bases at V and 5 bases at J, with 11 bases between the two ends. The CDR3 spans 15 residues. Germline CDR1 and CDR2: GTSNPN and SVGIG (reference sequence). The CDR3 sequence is CAWSVQGGRANVLTF. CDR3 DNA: TGTGCCTGGAGTGTACAGGGAGGTAGGGCCAACGTCCTGACTTTC.

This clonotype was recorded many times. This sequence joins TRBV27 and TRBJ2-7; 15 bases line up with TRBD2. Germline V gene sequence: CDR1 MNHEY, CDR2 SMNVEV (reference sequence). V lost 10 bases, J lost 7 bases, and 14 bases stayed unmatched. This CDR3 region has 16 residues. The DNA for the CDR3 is TGTGCCACCGGACTAGCGGGAGGGCCTTCCTTATGGGAGCAGTACTTC. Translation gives CATGLAGGPSLWEQYF.

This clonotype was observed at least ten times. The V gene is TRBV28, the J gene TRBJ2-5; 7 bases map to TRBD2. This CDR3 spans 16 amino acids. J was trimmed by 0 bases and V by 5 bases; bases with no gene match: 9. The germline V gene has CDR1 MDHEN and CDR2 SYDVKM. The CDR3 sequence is CASSPLTAGYQETQYF. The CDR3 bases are TGTGCCAGCAGTCCCCTTACAGCGGGGTACCAAGAGACCCAGTACTTC.

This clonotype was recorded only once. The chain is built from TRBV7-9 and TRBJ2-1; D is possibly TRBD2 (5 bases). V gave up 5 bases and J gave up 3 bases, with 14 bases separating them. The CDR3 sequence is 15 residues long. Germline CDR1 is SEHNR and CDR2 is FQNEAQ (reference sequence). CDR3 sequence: CASSIQLGSYNEQFF. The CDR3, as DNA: TGTGCCAGCAGCATCCAACTAGGGAGCTACAATGAGCAGTTCTTC.

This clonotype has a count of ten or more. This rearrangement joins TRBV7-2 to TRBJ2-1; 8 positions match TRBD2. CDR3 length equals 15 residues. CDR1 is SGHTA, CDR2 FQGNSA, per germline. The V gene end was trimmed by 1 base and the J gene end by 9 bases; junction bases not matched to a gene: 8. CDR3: CASSLVLAGSSEQFF. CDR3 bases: TGTGCCAGCAGCTTAGTATTAGCGGGATCTAGTGAGCAGTTCTTC.

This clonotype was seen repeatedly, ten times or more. The CDR3 bases are TGTGCCAGCAGCTTGAGGAATAATTCACCCCTCCACTTT. Its translation: CASSLRNNSPLHF. This sequence joins TRBV5-6 and TRBJ1-6; D is uncertain. The V gene lost 1 base and the J gene lost 5 bases, with 4 bases spanning the gap. Germline V gene sequence: CDR1 SGHDT, CDR2 YYEEEE. The CDR3 loop spans 13 amino acids.

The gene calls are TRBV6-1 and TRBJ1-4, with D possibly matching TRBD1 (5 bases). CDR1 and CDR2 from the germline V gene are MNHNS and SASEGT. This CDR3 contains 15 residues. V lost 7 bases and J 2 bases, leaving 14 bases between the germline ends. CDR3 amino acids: CASIPRAPTNEKLFF. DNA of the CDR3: TGTGCCAGCATCCCCAGGGCGCCGACTAATGAAAAACTGTTTTTT.

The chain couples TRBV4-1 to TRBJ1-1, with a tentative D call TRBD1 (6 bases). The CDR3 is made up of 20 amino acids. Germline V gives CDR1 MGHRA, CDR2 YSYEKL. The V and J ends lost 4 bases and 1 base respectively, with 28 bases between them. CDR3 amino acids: CASSRHRASRGISENTEAFF. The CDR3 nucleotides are TGCGCCAGCAGCCGCCACAGAGCATCAAGGGGGATATCAGAGAACACTGAAGCTTTCTTT.

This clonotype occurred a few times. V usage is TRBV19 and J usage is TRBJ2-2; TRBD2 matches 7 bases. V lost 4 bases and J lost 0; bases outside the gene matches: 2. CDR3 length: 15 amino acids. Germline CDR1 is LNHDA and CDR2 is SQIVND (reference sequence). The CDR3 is CASSRSGTNTGELFF. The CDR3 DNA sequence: TGTGCCAGTAGTAGGAGCGGGACGAACACCGGGGAGCTGTTTTTT.